A single sample gave rise to the 17 T cell receptor beta chains below, sequenced in a study of T-cell memory formation after mild COVID-19 (dated by TCRdb to the early 2020s). The library was obtained by 5' RACE. The instrument was an Illumina NovaSeq 6000. TCRdb reran the public reads through fastp at Q25 and MiXCR, keeping productive beta chains. Entries are consolidated by CDR3 protein sequence, retaining the most common genes and DNA. The sample table lists more than 150,000 distinct CDR3 sequences, approximately 10% of them with a count of one. The top ten clonotypes cover about 3.8% of the sample. Sequenced: PBMCs or a T cell subset sorted from them (not recorded which). The receptors derive from a young man who had mild COVID-19 (a few samples of this study predate the infection). The sample titles of this study are shuffled in the database, so cell type and time point are left out; the donor was told from shared clones.

This clonotype was recorded a few times. The chain links TRBV3-1 to TRBJ2-5; no reliable D call. The CDR3 length is 14 residues. V was clipped by 0 bases and J by 4 bases, with 9 bases between them. Looked up from germline, CDR1 is LGHDT and CDR2 is YNNKEL (reference sequence). The CDR3, as DNA: TGTGCCAGCAGCCAAGAAGGCCAGAGAGAGACCCAGTACTTC. This codes for CASSQEGQRETQYF.

In its sample, this clonotype was seen a few times. The chain employs TRBV10-3 and TRBJ2-3; D not resolved. Germline lookup yields CDR1 ENHRY and CDR2 SYGVKD. The CDR3 length is 11 residues. V gave up 6 bases and J gave up 5 bases, with 6 bases separating them. DNA for the CDR3: TGTGCCATCAGAGTTGTAGATACGCAGTATTTT. This encodes CAIRVVDTQYF.

The rearrangement links TRBV9 to TRBJ1-2, with D possibly TRBD1 on 5 matching bases. Trimming pared 0 bases from V and 2 bases from J, leaving 8 bases between. CDR1 and CDR2 (germline): SGDLS, YYNGEE. The CDR3 length is 14 residues. In DNA form, the CDR3 reads TGTGCCAGCAGCGTAGCCGACAGCAACTATGGCTACACCTTC. As protein: CASSVADSNYGYTF.

The V gene is TRBV5-6, the J gene TRBJ1-1; D gene unclear. Germline V lookup: CDR1 SGHDT, CDR2 YYEEEE. Trimming stripped 1 base from V and 4 bases from J, with 11 bases between. This CDR3 has 14 amino acids. The chain's CDR3 is CASSLFSWSTEAFF. The CDR3 DNA reads as TGTGCCAGCAGCTTGTTTTCATGGAGCACTGAAGCTTTCTTT.

This clonotype was found a few times. V is TRBV10-3 and J is TRBJ2-5, with D possibly being TRBD1 (6 bases). The V gene's germline CDR1 is ENHRY and CDR2 SYGVKD. V was pared by 3 bases and J by 5 bases, with 13 bases between. This CDR3 spans 14 amino acids. The CDR3 DNA reads TGTGCCATCAGTGATCACAGGGTTCGGGAGACCCAGTACTTC. This encodes CAISDHRVRETQYF.

The chain combines TRBV5-1 with TRBJ2-5, with D perhaps given as TRBD1 or TRBD2 (5 bases each). This CDR3 spans 14 amino acids. V was clipped by 4 bases and J by 4 bases, with 14 bases between them. The V gene's germline CDR1 is SGHRS and CDR2 YFSETQ. CDR3 sequence: CASSTGAQGETQYF. The CDR3 nucleotides are TGCGCCAGCAGCACCGGGGCGCAGGGAGAGACCCAGTACTTC.

Many counts were recorded for this clonotype. The chain has TRBV5-6 and TRBJ2-5, with D possibly being TRBD1 (6 bases). The germline V gene encodes CDR1 SGHDT and CDR2 YYEEEE. V shed 2 bases and J shed 1 base, with 15 bases lying between them. This CDR3 contains 16 residues. CDR3 sequence reads: CASSFWGPNFQETQYF. The DNA for the CDR3 is TGTGCCAGCAGCTTTTGGGGGCCGAACTTCCAAGAGACCCAGTACTTC. Variable domain in full (rest from reference TRBV5-6 and TRBJ2-5): DAGVTQSPTHLIKTRGQQVTLRCSPKSGHDTVSWYQQALGQGPQFIFQYYEEEERQRGNFPDRFSGHQFPNYSSELNVNALLLGDSALYLCASSFWGPNFQETQYFGPGTRLLVL.

This clonotype was counted between two and nine times. The rearrangement links TRBV19 to TRBJ1-1; D is unclear. Per germline, CDR1 LNHDA and CDR2 SQIVND (reference sequence). V lost 4 bases, J lost 1 base, and 7 bases lay in between. This CDR3 contains 13 residues. The CDR3 nucleotides read TGTGCCAGTAGTACCCTAGCGAACACTGAAGCTTTCTTT. Its translation is CASSTLANTEAFF.

This clonotype turned up a few times. The chain carries TRBV5-1 and TRBJ2-5; D call uncertain. In germline, CDR1 is SGHRS, CDR2 YFSETQ. V was pared by 3 bases and J by 7 bases, with 16 bases between. The CDR3 is made up of 14 amino acids. The CDR3 bases are TGCGCCAGCAGCTCCAACTTGAACCCCGGGACCCAGTACTTC. Residues: CASSSNLNPGTQYF.

The chain is built from TRBV5-1 and TRBJ2-5, with unresolved D. Germline V CDR1 and CDR2: SGHRS, YFSETQ. V was cut by 2 bases and J by 3 bases, with 8 bases left in between. The CDR3 loop spans 13 amino acids. CDR3 DNA: TGCGCCAGCAGCTTACCAGTGGAAGAGACCCAGTACTTC. This sequence encodes CASSLPVEETQYF. Looking up the rest from reference TRBV5-1 and TRBJ2-5 gives the full variable domain: KAGVTQTPRYLIKTRGQQVTLSCSPISGHRSVSWYQQTPGQGLQFLFEYFSETQRNKGNFPGRFSGRQFSNSRSEMNVSTLELGDSALYLCASSLPVEETQYFGPGTRLLVL.

This sequence joins TRBV7-8 and TRBJ1-6; perhaps TRBD1 as D (6 bases). V lost 5 bases to trimming and J lost 6 bases, with 23 bases between them. The germline gives CDR1 SGHVS, CDR2 FQNEAQ. The CDR3 is 18 amino acids. The CDR3 loop reads CASSPWTANPAGNSPLHF. The CDR3 DNA reads TGTGCCAGCAGCCCTTGGACAGCGAACCCAGCCGGTAATTCACCCCTCCACTTT.

This clonotype came up a few times. The chain couples TRBV16 to TRBJ2-7; D is undetermined. V lost 0 bases and J lost 4, with 4 bases in between. The length of the CDR3 is 12 residues. CDR1 KGHSY and CDR2 FQNENV come from the germline V gene. DNA for the CDR3: TGTGCCAGCAGCCAATCAACGTACGAGCAGTACTTC. This translates into CASSQSTYEQYF.

The table lists this clonotype with a few counts. The rearrangement joins TRBV7-9 to TRBJ2-5; no definite D call. With 2 bases removed from V and 5 bases from J, the gap between germline ends came to 12 bases. Germline V gene lookup returns CDR1 SEHNR and CDR2 FQNEAQ (reference sequence). CDR3 size: 14 residues. CDR3 amino acids: CASSLLAFRETQYF. CDR3 bases: TGTGCCAGCAGCTTACTTGCGTTCCGGGAGACCCAGTACTTC.

The chain uses TRBV7-2 and TRBJ2-3, with D perhaps TRBD1 (6 bases). The ends were cut back, 3 bases at V and 3 bases at J, with 13 bases in the middle. CDR1 and CDR2 from the germline V gene are SGHTA and FQGNSA. The CDR3 has 15 residues. The CDR3 sequence is CASSFVGAGTDTQYF. The CDR3 DNA reads TGTGCCAGCAGCTTCGTGGGGGCCGGAACAGATACGCAGTATTTT.

This clonotype has just a few counts. The rearrangement joins TRBV5-6 to TRBJ1-2; no definite D call. The length of the CDR3 is 13 residues. Germline V CDR1 and CDR2: SGHDT, YYEEEE. V lost 4 bases and J lost 1, with 8 bases in between. CDR3 region: CASSVSSNYGYTF. CDR3 coding DNA: TGTGCCAGCAGCGTATCCAGTAACTATGGCTACACCTTC. Full variable domain (outside the CDR3, taken from reference TRBV5-6 and TRBJ1-2): DAGVTQSPTHLIKTRGQQVTLRCSPKSGHDTVSWYQQALGQGPQFIFQYYEEEERQRGNFPDRFSGHQFPNYSSELNVNALLLGDSALYLCASSVSSNYGYTFGSGTRLTVV.

The rearrangement links TRBV2 to TRBJ2-7; 9 bases are a match to TRBD1. The germline gives CDR1 SNHLY, CDR2 FYNNEI. The CDR3 runs to 14 residues. The V gene end was trimmed by 2 bases and the J gene end by 3 bases; junction bases not matched to a gene: 2. Here the CDR3 DNA reads TGTGCCAGCAGTGAACAGGGACAGGGCTACGAGCAGTACTTC. As protein: CASSEQGQGYEQYF.

This clonotype was observed a few times. This rearrangement joins TRBV6-2 or TRBV6-3 to TRBJ2-2; 7 bases map to TRBD2. The CDR3 extends over 13 amino acids. In germline, CDR1 is MNHEY, CDR2 SVGEGT. J gave up 2 bases and V 10 bases, and 4 bases lay outside the gene matches. The CDR3: CAITGGNTGELFF. The CDR3 bases are TGTGCCATCACGGGGGGAAACACCGGGGAGCTGTTTTTT.